This T cell receptor (beta chain) emerged from a study of blood T cell repertoires in COVID-19. The overall study: Samples came from the United States, Italy and Spain, spanning acute and convalescent COVID-19.

This CDR3 has 13 amino acids. The germline V and J ends were trimmed by 6 bases and 8 bases, with 11 bases remaining between them. Germline assignment: CDR1 LGHNT and CDR2 FRNRAP. This table comes from immunoSEQ multiplex PCR, and its TCRdb copy is limited to in-frame clones, with some not included. The data hold 210,000 or so clones, with around 80% observed a single time. The genes are TRBV12-5 and TRBJ1-6; D unresolved. The source material was peripheral blood. This receptor was identified in an elderly woman with acute or convalescent COVID-19. The CDR3 region is CASGSQAHSPLHF. CDR3 DNA: TGTGCTAGTGGCTCCCAAGCCCATTCACCCCTCCACTTT.